This T cell receptor beta chain originates from a study of T cells in Graves' hyperthyroidism and ophthalmopathy. The CDR3 extends over 12 amino acids. Per germline, CDR1 LNHDA and CDR2 SQIVND (reference sequence). Unmatched junction bases numbered 5, after V lost 7 bases and J lost 11 bases. There were TCR beta CDR3 regions amplified from RNA transcripts. Carried out on the TCR CDR3, a first-round RT-PCR used the HTBI primer set. TCRdb re-analysed the multiplex PCR reads in MiXCR, keeping a single row per CDR3 protein. The sample contains under 350,000 distinct CDR3 sequences, 21% of which appear only once. This clonotype was observed a few times.

This chain uses TRBV19 with TRBJ1-4; 9 nucleotides align to TRBD1. This TCR came from a woman in her 50s with Graves' hyperthyroidism. The sample consisted of blood. CDR3 in amino acids: CASTAGQGKLFF. The CDR3 bases are TGTGCCAGTACCGCAGGACAGGGGAAACTGTTTTTT.